This TCR beta chain came from a study of T cell responses to AZD1222 COVID-19 vaccine. Whole-study results and caveats: It was only a handful of AZD1222 recipients who were seropositive at baseline.

A remark on this clone: Antigen: not known.

Generated by immunoSEQ multiplex PCR, the TCRdb table keeps only in-frame clones and is missing some. The sample has some 88,000 clones, roughly nine tenths seen once. Germline V CDR1 and CDR2: SGHVS, FNYEAQ. Between the trimmed V and J ends, which lost 1 base and 4 bases, there was a span of 25 bases. The CDR3 is 20 amino acids. The sample here was peripheral blood, taken 28 days after the second AZD1222 dose. This receptor was identified in an adult who received the AZD1222 COVID-19 vaccine. V is TRBV7-6 and J is TRBJ2-2; the D gene is possibly TRBD1 (5 bases). The DNA for the CDR3 is TGTGCCAGCAGCTTAGAAGTGCACTCAGGACAACGGAAGGGCACCGGGGAGCTGTTTTTT. Protein: CASSLEVHSGQRKGTGELFF.